Following are 2 T cell receptor beta chains from one sample sequenced in a study of T cell repertoires in cytomegalovirus infection. TCRdb re-called the reads through MiXCR, storing one row per CDR3 protein. The sample includes under 800,000 distinct CDR3 sequences, roughly a quarter of them seen just once. Sample: CD8+ T cells from PBMCs. Every receptor here comes from a human donor in good health (CMV status not recorded). Some clones in this sample may be carry-over from other donors' samples.

V gene TRBV28 combines with J gene TRBJ1-4; D is unresolved. This CDR3 spans 17 amino acids. V was clipped by 5 bases and J by 8 bases, with 24 bases between them. Germline CDR1 reads MDHEN; CDR2 reads SYDVKM. CDR3 sequence: CASSKGMNRGLGEKLFF. CDR3 in DNA: TGTGCCAGCAGTAAAGGAATGAACAGAGGGCTTGGGGAAAAACTGTTTTTT.

Many counts were recorded for this clonotype. This chain connects TRBV10-3 to TRBJ1-2, with TRBD1 matching over 7 bases. The V and J ends lost 7 bases and 4 bases, in that order; junction bases with no gene match: 9. The CDR3 covers 14 residues. Germline CDR1 is ENHRY and CDR2 is SYGVKD. As DNA, the CDR3 is TGTGCCATCATGGGGCAGGGGGAGAGCTATGGCTACACCTTC. Translating gives CAIMGQGESYGYTF.